The clone carrying this T cell receptor beta chain came up a few times. Original processing notes: Nucleated cell counts were estimated from reference gene primer amplification. Sequencing used immunoSEQ multiplex PCR; TCRdb keeps in-frame clones, though not all of them. Clonal size and the V and J genes are those of that table, whereas D and trimming came from the DNA. The table shows 150,000 or so clones, with around 88% occurring only once. CDR3 length equals 14 residues. Germline assignment: CDR1 MNHEY and CDR2 SVGAGI. Trimming at V came to 6 bases and at J to 5 bases, leaving 6 bases not matched to a gene. This specimen belongs to a study of blood T cell repertoires in COVID-19. At the level of the study: Collection of acute and convalescent COVID-19 samples took place in the United States, Italy and Spain. T cells, B-cell-depleted T cells, or PBMCs supplied cDNA or gDNA.

Sequencing was carried out using peripheral blood. The chain uses TRBV6-5 and TRBJ1-5, with 8 positions matching TRBD1. This receptor was taken from a human donor in a cohort sampled during active COVID-19. The CDR3 DNA follows: TGTGCCAGCAGAGCGACAGGGGAACATCAGCCCCAGCATTTT. Residues: CASRATGEHQPQHF.